The clone carrying this T cell receptor beta chain was counted between two and nine times. The antigen is not known. These data are taken from a study of blood T cells in healthy people across ages. A second about 6 to 11 cycle PCR used barcoded and J-beta primers. Each of the cDNA molecules was tagged by a template-switch adaptor with 12 random nucleotides. TCRdb called the 5' RACE reads again in MiXCR, with one record for every CDR3 protein. The profile shows fewer than 700,000 distinct CDR3 sequences, 45% to 55% of them singletons. Per the germline V gene, CDR1 is DFQATT and CDR2 is SNEGSKA (reference sequence). This CDR3 is 14 amino acids long. V was pared by 2 bases and J by 5 bases, with 5 bases of the junction left unmatched. The study, taken as a whole, reports: CMV infection status of these donors was not known. Conclusively comparing naive with antigen-experienced cells was impossible with unsorted PBMCs. Naive T cell percentage and TCR beta diversity correlated strongly.

The source material was blood. This TCR came from a man older than 75 in good health. This rearrangement joins TRBV20-1 to TRBJ2-5; TRBD2 matches 10 bases. The CDR3 is CSARRLAGDETQYF. The CDR3 bases are TGCAGTGCTAGAAGGCTAGCGGGGGATGAGACCCAGTACTTC.